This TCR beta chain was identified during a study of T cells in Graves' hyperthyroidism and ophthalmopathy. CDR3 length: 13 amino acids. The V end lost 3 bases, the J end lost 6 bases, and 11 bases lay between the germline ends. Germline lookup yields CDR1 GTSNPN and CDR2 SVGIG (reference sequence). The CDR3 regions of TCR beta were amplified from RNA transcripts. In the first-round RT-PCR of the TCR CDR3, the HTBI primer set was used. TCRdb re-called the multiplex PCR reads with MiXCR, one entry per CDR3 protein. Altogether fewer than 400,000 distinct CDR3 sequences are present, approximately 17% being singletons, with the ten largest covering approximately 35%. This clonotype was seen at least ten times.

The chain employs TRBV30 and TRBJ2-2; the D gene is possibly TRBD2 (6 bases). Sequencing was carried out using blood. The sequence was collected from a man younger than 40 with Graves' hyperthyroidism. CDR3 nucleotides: TGTGCCTGGAGGGAAGGGGAGGCCGGGGAGCTGTTTTTT. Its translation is CAWREGEAGELFF.